The rows below give T cell receptor beta chains drawn from one sample of a study of blood T cell repertoires in COVID-19. Method: immunoSEQ multiplex PCR; TCRdb's copy keeps in-frame clones and lacks some. The sample consists of some 300,000 clones, roughly 89% of them appearing once. Sequencing used PBMCs or T cells enriched from blood (not recorded which). These receptors originate from a woman aged 18-29 years with acute COVID-19. CDR3s include the opening cysteine and the closing phenylalanine or tryptophan. Each record gives: CDR3 length, V gene, D gene, clone size, J gene, CDR3 protein, CDR3 DNA. A D gene is named only where the DNA matches it firmly. Clone size is shown for a subset of rows, as once, few, many or a class of expanded clone.

>14|TRBV3-1/TRBV3-2|TRBD1|NA|TRBJ1-5
CASSQGTGDQPQHF
TGTGCCAGCAGCCAAGGGACAGGGGATCAGCCCCAGCATTTT
>14|TRBV14|TRBD2|once|TRBJ2-7
CASSQALADYEQYF
TGTGCCAGCAGCCAAGCACTAGCGGACTACGAGCAGTACTTC
>13|TRBV12-3/TRBV12-4|NA|NA|TRBJ1-3
CATLRVPGNTIYF
TGTGCCACCTTGCGGGTCCCCGGAAACACCATATATTTT
>13|TRBV12-3/TRBV12-4|NA|NA|TRBJ2-7
CASRFGQSSEQYF
TGTGCCAGCAGATTTGGACAGTCCTCCGAGCAGTACTTC
>16|TRBV27|TRBD1|NA|TRBJ1-6
CASSLSGQGAFSPLHF
TGTGCCAGCAGCCTATCGGGGCAGGGGGCTTTCTCACCCCTCCACTTT
>14|TRBV14|TRBD1|once|TRBJ2-3
CASSPSTGGDTQYF
TGTGCCAGCAGCCCGAGCACAGGGGGGGATACGCAGTATTTT
>14|TRBV7-9|TRBD1|NA|TRBJ1-2
CASSAGGRNYGYTF
TGTGCCAGCAGCGCAGGGGGACGGAACTATGGCTACACCTTC
>15|TRBV11-3|NA|NA|TRBJ1-2
CASSLLGAQAYGYTF
TGTGCCAGCAGCTTATTGGGCGCACAGGCCTATGGCTACACCTTC
>15|TRBV7-2|NA|NA|TRBJ1-1
CASSFSLQGDTEAFF
TGTGCCAGCAGCTTCAGCTTACAGGGAGACACTGAAGCTTTCTTT
>16|TRBV2|TRBD2|NA|TRBJ2-1
CASSESLADTYNEQFF
TGTGCCAGCAGCGAGAGTCTAGCGGATACCTACAATGAGCAGTTCTTC
>14|TRBV27|TRBD1|NA|TRBJ2-7
CASSPGTGIHEQYF
TGTGCCAGCAGTCCCGGGACAGGGATCCACGAGCAGTACTTC
>11|TRBV19|NA|NA|TRBJ1-1
CASRANTEAFF
TGTGCCAGTAGGGCTAACACTGAAGCTTTCTTT
>17|TRBV5-6|TRBD1|NA|TRBJ2-4
CASSLAGTVLAKNIQYF
TGTGCCAGCAGCTTGGCCGGGACAGTCCTAGCCAAAAACATTCAGTACTTC
>12|TRBV6-5|TRBD1|NA|TRBJ1-1
CASSQGQGKAFF
TGTGCCAGCAGCCAGGGACAGGGAAAAGCTTTCTTT
>19|TRBV9|TRBD2|NA|TRBJ2-2
CASSPRTGTSGRAPGELFF
TGTGCCAGCAGCCCTCGAACCGGGACTAGCGGGAGGGCCCCCGGGGAGCTGTTTTTT
>12|TRBV28|NA|NA|TRBJ2-2
CASSYYPGELFF
TGTGCCAGCAGTTACTACCCCGGGGAGCTGTTTTTT
>14|TRBV9|NA|NA|TRBJ1-1
CASSVDQANTEAFF
TGTGCCAGCAGCGTAGATCAGGCAAACACTGAAGCTTTCTTT
>14|TRBV11-2|NA|NA|TRBJ1-2
CASSLVGVNYGYTF
TGTGCCAGCAGCTTAGTCGGTGTTAACTATGGCTACACCTTC
>19|TRBV19|TRBD2|NA|TRBJ2-2
CASSIGLAGVLANTGELFF
TGTGCCAGTAGTATAGGTCTAGCGGGAGTTTTGGCGAACACCGGGGAGCTGTTTTTT
>15|TRBV2|NA|NA|TRBJ1-6
CASTLDSVFGSPLHF
TGTGCCAGCACCCTCGACTCCGTCTTTGGATCACCCCTCCACTTT
>13|TRBV29-1|TRBD1|NA|TRBJ2-3
CSVEGQGTDTQYF
TGCAGCGTTGAGGGACAGGGGACAGATACGCAGTATTTT
>15|TRBV7-8|TRBD1|NA|TRBJ2-4
CASSAPTGDKNIQYF
TGTGCCAGCAGCGCCCCGACAGGGGACAAAAACATTCAGTACTTC
>15|TRBV9|NA|NA|TRBJ1-6
CASSLGHRSNSPLHF
TGTGCCAGCAGCCTGGGACACCGAAGTAATTCACCCCTCCACTTT
>16|TRBV4-1|TRBD1|NA|TRBJ1-4
CASSQDGTGYREKLFF
TGCGCCAGCAGCCAAGATGGGACAGGGTACCGTGAAAAACTGTTTTTT
>14|TRBV10-1|NA|once|TRBJ1-1
CASSESGGGTEAFF
TGCGCCAGCAGTGAGTCGGGGGGGGGCACTGAAGCTTTCTTT